Sequencing of this T cell receptor (beta chain) was carried out in a study of blood T cell repertoires in COVID-19. Turning to the study itself: Researchers got acute and convalescent COVID-19 samples from the United States, Italy and Spain.

TCRdb's copy holds only in-frame clones and misses some; the assay was immunoSEQ multiplex PCR. The sample holds 55,000 to 85,000 clones; roughly 86% are singletons and the top ten take about 0.87%. V shed 7 bases, J shed 6 bases, and the junction held 11 bases outside the gene matches. In germline, CDR1 is LNHDA, CDR2 SQIVND (reference sequence). The CDR3 sequence is 15 residues long. The chain uses TRBV19 and TRBJ2-1, with 8 bases matching TRBD1. The sample consisted of peripheral blood. The TCR was taken from a woman aged 70-85 years with acute or convalescent COVID-19. The CDR3 nucleotides are TGTGCCAGTACCGGGGGACAGGTGGTCCGCAATGAGCAGTTCTTC. It specifies CASTGGQVVRNEQFF.